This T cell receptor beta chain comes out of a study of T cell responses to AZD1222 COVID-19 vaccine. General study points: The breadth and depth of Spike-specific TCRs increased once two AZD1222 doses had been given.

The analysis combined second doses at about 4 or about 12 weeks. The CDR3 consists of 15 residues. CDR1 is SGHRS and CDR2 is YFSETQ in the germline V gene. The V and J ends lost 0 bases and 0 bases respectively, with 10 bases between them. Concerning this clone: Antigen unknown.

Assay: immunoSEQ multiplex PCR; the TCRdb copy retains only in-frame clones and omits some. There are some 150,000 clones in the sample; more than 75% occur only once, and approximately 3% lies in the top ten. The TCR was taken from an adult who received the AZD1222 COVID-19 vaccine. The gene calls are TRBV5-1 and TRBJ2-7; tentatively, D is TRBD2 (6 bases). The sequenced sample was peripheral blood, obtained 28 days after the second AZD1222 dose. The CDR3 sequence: CASSLARGSSYEQYF. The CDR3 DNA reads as TGCGCCAGCAGCTTGGCACGGGGGAGCTCCTACGAGCAGTACTTC.